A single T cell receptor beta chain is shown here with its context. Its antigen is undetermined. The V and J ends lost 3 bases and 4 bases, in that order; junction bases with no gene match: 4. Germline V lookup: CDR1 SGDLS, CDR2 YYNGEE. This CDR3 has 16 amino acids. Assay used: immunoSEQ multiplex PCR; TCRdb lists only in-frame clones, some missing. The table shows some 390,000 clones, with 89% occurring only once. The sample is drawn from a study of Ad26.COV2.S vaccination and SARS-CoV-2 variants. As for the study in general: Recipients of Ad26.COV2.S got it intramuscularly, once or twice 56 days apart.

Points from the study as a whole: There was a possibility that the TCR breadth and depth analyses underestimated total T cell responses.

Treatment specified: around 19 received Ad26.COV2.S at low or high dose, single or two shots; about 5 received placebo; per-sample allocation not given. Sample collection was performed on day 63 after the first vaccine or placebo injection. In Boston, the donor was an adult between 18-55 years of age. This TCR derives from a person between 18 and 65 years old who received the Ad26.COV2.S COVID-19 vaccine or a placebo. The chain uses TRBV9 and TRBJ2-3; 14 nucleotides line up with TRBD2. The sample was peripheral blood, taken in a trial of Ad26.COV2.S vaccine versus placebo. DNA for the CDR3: TGTGCCAGCAGCGGTGAGGGACTAGCGGGAGCAGATACGCAGTATTTT. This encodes CASSGEGLAGADTQYF.